Listed here are 14 T cell receptor beta chains from one sample, sequenced in a study. Using immunoSEQ multiplex PCR, the repertoire was profiled, and TCRdb retains in-frame clones only, with some absent. The sample gives 60,000 to 75,000 clones, 93% of which show up once; roughly 4% is in the top ten. The specimen sequenced was PBMCs. The source is a man between 35 and 55 years old with rheumatoid arthritis.

This chain uses TRBV9 with TRBJ1-5; D is uncertain. This CDR3 comprises 15 residues. Trimming left V 0 bases short and J 5 bases short, with 12 bases between. Germline-derived CDR1 and CDR2 are SGDLS and YYNGEE. The CDR3 loop reads CASSVEDGRDQPQHF. The CDR3 coding sequence is TGTGCCAGCAGCGTAGAGGACGGAAGAGATCAGCCCCAGCATTTT.

This chain joins TRBV3-1 (or the pseudogene TRBV3-2) and TRBJ1-2, with D uncertain. Germline-derived CDR1 and CDR2 are LGHDT and YNNKEL (reference sequence). The CDR3 is 16 amino acids. The germline V and J ends were trimmed by 0 bases and 2 bases, with 13 bases remaining between them. CDR3 DNA: TGTGCCAGCAGCCAAGATAGAGGGCCACTCAACTATGGCTACACCTTC. This translates into CASSQDRGPLNYGYTF.

The J gene is TRBJ2-7, the V gene TRBV6-5, with a weak D call TRBD1 (6 bases). V shed 6 bases and J shed 2 bases, with 11 bases lying between them. Germline CDR1 reads MNHEY; CDR2 reads SVGAGI. The CDR3 is 13 residues long. CDR3 sequence reads: CASRGGRTYEQYF. The CDR3 DNA reads TGTGCCAGCAGAGGGGGACGGACCTACGAGCAGTACTTC.

This clone was seen just once. The chain has TRBV11-2 and TRBJ2-5; D not resolved. Germline V gives CDR1 SGHAT, CDR2 FQNNGV. The V gene lost 4 bases and the J gene lost 9 bases, with 12 bases spanning the gap. The CDR3 is made up of 12 amino acids. DNA for the CDR3: TGTGCCAGCAGCTCGAGAGTAGCCTCCCAGTACTTC. Its translation is CASSSRVASQYF.

CDR3 residues: CASSYPTRGTDTQYF. The CDR3 DNA is TGTGCCAGCAGTTACCCGACTAGAGGGACAGATACGCAGTATTTT. The chain combines TRBV6-6 with TRBJ2-3, with D possibly being TRBD2 (6 bases). V gave up 2 bases and J gave up 3 bases, with 12 bases separating them. Per germline, CDR1 MNHNY and CDR2 SVGAGI (reference sequence). This CDR3 spans 15 amino acids.

The chain combines TRBV18 with TRBJ2-7; D is perhaps TRBD2 (6 bases). CDR1 is KGHSH and CDR2 is LQKENI in the germline V gene. The V and J ends lost 2 bases and 1 base respectively, with 27 bases between them. This CDR3 region has 20 residues. DNA of the CDR3: TGTGCCAGCTCACCAGTATTGGCAGGGAAGTTGGGGGGTGATTCCTACGAGCAGTACTTC. Its protein is CASSPVLAGKLGGDSYEQYF.

V gene TRBV28 combines with J gene TRBJ2-7; D may be TRBD1 (6 bases). The CDR3 totals 14 residues. V was clipped by 9 bases and J by 6 bases, with 21 bases between them. The germline V gene has CDR1 MDHEN and CDR2 SYDVKM. The CDR3 is CASKRSGATFEQYF. CDR3 coding DNA: TGTGCCAGTAAACGATCAGGGGCTACGTTCGAGCAGTACTTC.

V is TRBV5-1 and J is TRBJ2-3; D is possibly TRBD1 (6 bases). Trimming shortened V by 2 bases and J by 2 bases, and 12 bases separated the two germline ends. Germline-derived CDR1 and CDR2 are SGHRS and YFSETQ. The CDR3 runs to 15 residues. CDR3 protein: CASSFRGEATDTQYF. In nucleotides, the CDR3 is TGCGCCAGCAGCTTCAGGGGTGAGGCCACAGATACGCAGTATTTT.

The chain has TRBV15 and TRBJ2-7; 7 bases match TRBD2. Germline V CDR1 and CDR2: LNHNV, YYDKDF (reference sequence). The CDR3 covers 13 residues. V trimming: 3 bases; J trimming: 2 bases; junction bases outside the gene matches: 1. CDR3 nucleotide sequence: TGTGCCACCAGCAGGGGGACTACCTACGAGCAGTACTTC. It codes for CATSRGTTYEQYF.

The chain has TRBV14 and TRBJ2-7, with TRBD2 matching 15 bases. This CDR3 region has 20 residues. The V segment lost 1 base and the J segment 0 bases; nucleotides outside the gene matches: 10. From germline, CDR1 is SGHDN and CDR2 FVKESK. The CDR3 DNA reads as TGTGCCAGCAGCCAAGTTTTGGGGACTAGCGGGAGGTACTTCTCCTACGAGCAGTACTTC. It translates to CASSQVLGTSGRYFSYEQYF.

The J gene is TRBJ2-7, the V gene TRBV6-2 or TRBV6-3; D uncertain. The V end was cut by 2 bases, the J end by 5 bases, with 4 bases between. The germline V gene has CDR1 MNHEY and CDR2 SVGEGT. This CDR3 region has 11 residues. CDR3 sequence (DNA): TGTGCCAGCAGTTACGGGGACGAGCAGTACTTC. Its protein product is CASSYGDEQYF.

The rearrangement uses TRBV18 and TRBJ2-2; 11 bases map to TRBD2. CDR3 size: 16 residues. Trimming removed 4 bases from V and 4 bases from J; junction bases left unmatched: 5. Germline V gene lookup returns CDR1 KGHSH and CDR2 LQKENI. CDR3 coding DNA: TGTGCCAGCTCACGGAGTACTAGCGGGAGCACCGGGGAGCTGTTTTTT. Amino acid sequence: CASSRSTSGSTGELFF.

The gene calls are TRBV7-2 and TRBJ1-5; unclear D gene. V was pared by 3 bases and J by 3 bases, with 6 bases between. The CDR3 is 13 residues long. The germline CDR1 and CDR2 sequences are SGHTA and FQGNSA. CDR3 region: CASSFGNNQPQHF. DNA for the CDR3: TGTGCCAGCAGCTTCGGGAACAATCAGCCCCAGCATTTT.

This chain connects TRBV18 to TRBJ2-3; weak D call: TRBD1 (5 bases). With 3 bases removed from V and 0 bases from J, the gap between germline ends came to 13 bases. The CDR3 length is 16 residues. Germline V CDR1 and CDR2: KGHSH, LQKENI. CDR3 protein: CASSPRQTQSTDTQYF. CDR3 nucleotide sequence: TGTGCCAGCTCACCGAGACAGACACAAAGCACAGATACGCAGTATTTT.